A single sample is the source of the 5 T cell receptor beta chains below, sequenced in a study of Graves' ophthalmopathy and Graves' hyperthyroidism. The authors amplified TCR beta CDR3 regions from RNA transcripts. Second-round multiplex PCR came after first-round RT-PCR with HTBI primers. MiXCR, applied by TCRdb to the multiplex PCR reads, yields one record per CDR3 protein. The sample consists of a few hundred thousand distinct CDR3 sequences, about 35% of them appearing once. The material sequenced was peripheral blood or thyroid tissue (not recorded which). Receptors originate from an adult man with Graves' hyperthyroidism.

This clonotype was recorded at least ten times. J is TRBJ2-5 and V is TRBV29-1, with 7 bases fitting TRBD1. The CDR3 consists of 12 residues. Trimming at V came to 4 bases and at J to 5 bases, leaving 4 bases not matched to a gene. Germline V gene sequence: CDR1 SQVTM, CDR2 ANQGSEA. CDR3 DNA: TGCAGCGTTGCTACCAGGGGGGAGACCCAGTACTTC. Translating it yields CSVATRGETQYF.

This clonotype was detected ten times or more. V is TRBV7-6 and J is TRBJ2-3, with TRBD2 identical over 7 bases. This CDR3 spans 14 amino acids. The trim removed 2 bases at V and 4 bases at J, leaving 3 bases unmatched. Germline assignment: CDR1 SGHVS and CDR2 FNYEAQ. CDR3 nucleotide sequence: TGTGCCAGCAGCTTACGGGGAGGGGCAGATACGCAGTATTTT. This translates into CASSLRGGADTQYF.

This chain connects TRBV6-5 to TRBJ1-2, with a possible D match to TRBD1 (5 bases). V lost 0 bases and J 4 bases, leaving 15 bases between the germline ends. This CDR3 region has 16 residues. The germline V gene has CDR1 MNHEY and CDR2 SVGAGI. CDR3 amino acids: CASSYSRGSPSYGYTF. The CDR3 bases are TGTGCCAGCAGTTACTCCCGGGGCAGTCCGAGCTATGGCTACACCTTC.

This clonotype came up many times. The genes are TRBV7-8 and TRBJ2-7; no reliable D call. The germline V gene encodes CDR1 SGHVS and CDR2 FQNEAQ. The CDR3 sequence is 13 residues long. Trimming took off 5 bases at V and 0 bases at J, with 8 bases between the two ends. The CDR3, as DNA: TGTGCCAGCAGCCGCGGTGACTCCTACGAGCAGTACTTC. This translates into CASSRGDSYEQYF.

This clonotype was observed once. The chain links TRBV5-1 to TRBJ2-5; 8 bases are a match to TRBD2. This CDR3 contains 17 residues. V was pared by 0 bases and J by 5 bases, with 12 bases of the junction left unmatched. Germline lookup yields CDR1 SGHRS and CDR2 YFSETQ. The CDR3 loop is CASSLVVAGGARETQYF. DNA of the CDR3: TGCGCCAGCAGCTTGGTGGTTGCCGGGGGGGCGCGGGAGACCCAGTACTTC.